The 13 T cell receptor beta chains reported below all come from one sample, sequenced in a study of control samples from healthy donors and cancer patients. This table comes from immunoSEQ multiplex PCR, and its TCRdb copy is limited to in-frame clones, with some not included. The profile shows tens of thousands of clones, about 79% of them singletons. The sample consisted of PBMCs. Source of these receptors: a man in his fifties or sixties with head and neck cancer.

J is TRBJ2-1 and V is TRBV27; D is tentatively TRBD1 or TRBD2 (6 bases each). This CDR3 spans 14 amino acids. The V and J ends lost 2 bases and 4 bases respectively, with 9 bases between them. The germline gives CDR1 MNHEY, CDR2 SMNVEV (reference sequence). CDR3 sequence: CASSLRGRYNEQFF. The CDR3 DNA reads TGTGCCAGCAGTTTAAGGGGGAGGTACAATGAGCAGTTCTTC.

The rearrangement uses TRBV18 and TRBJ2-7; D not certain. The length of the CDR3 is 13 residues. Germline values: CDR1 KGHSH, CDR2 LQKENI. The V end lost 5 bases, the J end lost 3 bases, and 11 bases lay between the germline ends. DNA for the CDR3: TGTGCCAGCTCATTCACAGAGATCTACGAGCAGTACTTC. Its translation is CASSFTEIYEQYF.

The V gene is TRBV24-1, the J gene TRBJ2-3; 10 bases fit TRBD1. This CDR3 region has 13 residues. Trimming cost V 7 bases and J 3 bases; bases outside gene matches: 0. Germline CDR1 reads KGHDR; CDR2 reads SFDVKD. As DNA, the CDR3 is TGTGCCACCAGGGACAGGGGGACAGATACGCAGTATTTT. It codes for CATRDRGTDTQYF.

This CDR3 is CASNLGGQGAADTQYF. In nucleotides, the CDR3 is TGTGCCAGTAACCTGGGCGGGCAGGGGGCGGCAGATACGCAGTATTTT. V and J are TRBV19 and TRBJ2-3; the match to TRBD1 covers 8 bases. The CDR3 covers 16 residues. The junction had 13 bases not matched to a gene; V was cut back by 7 bases and J by 4 bases. Per germline, CDR1 LNHDA and CDR2 SQIVND (reference sequence).

This clone was recorded only once. The chain combines TRBV10-1 with TRBJ1-1; tentatively, D is TRBD1 (6 bases). Germline loops: CDR1 WNHNN, CDR2 SYGVQD (reference sequence). CDR3 length: 13 residues. The V end lost 6 bases, the J end lost 4 bases, and 12 bases lay between the germline ends. CDR3 protein: CASSFDRRTEAFF. CDR3 DNA sequence: TGCGCCAGCAGCTTCGACAGGCGCACTGAAGCTTTCTTT.

The V and J genes are TRBV27 and TRBJ2-5; TRBD1 aligns across 8 bases. The length of the CDR3 is 16 residues. CDR1 and CDR2 from the germline V gene are MNHEY and SMNVEV (reference sequence). After removal of 3 bases from V and 2 bases from J, the junction contained 8 bases not matched to a gene. The DNA of the CDR3 is TGTGCCAGCAGTTTCCACGGGACAGGCCCTCAAGAGACCCAGTACTTC. Translated: CASSFHGTGPQETQYF.

This sequence joins TRBV5-1 and TRBJ2-5; D is unclear. Germline V lookup: CDR1 SGHRS, CDR2 YFSETQ. Deletions cut 0 bases from V and 5 bases from J, with 11 bases between. This CDR3 spans 14 amino acids. CDR3 amino acids: CASSLGRGQETQYF. The DNA of the CDR3 is TGCGCCAGCAGCTTGGGTCGCGGTCAGGAGACCCAGTACTTC.

The chain carries TRBV19 and TRBJ2-5, with a tentative D call TRBD2 (5 bases). There are 15 residues in the CDR3. V was pared by 5 bases and J by 3 bases, with 16 bases between. Germline V gives CDR1 LNHDA, CDR2 SQIVND (reference sequence). This CDR3 is CASSVSSLTKETQYF. CDR3 DNA sequence: TGTGCCAGTAGTGTCAGCAGCTTGACTAAAGAGACCCAGTACTTC.

The chain uses TRBV5-1 and TRBJ2-1; D remains ambiguous. The CDR3 contains 15 residues. The V and J ends lost 2 bases and 2 bases respectively, with 11 bases between them. The germline V gene has CDR1 SGHRS and CDR2 YFSETQ. The CDR3 here is CASSFDQRAYNEQFF. The CDR3 region has the DNA TGCGCCAGCAGCTTTGATCAGCGAGCCTACAATGAGCAGTTCTTC.

This rearrangement joins TRBV5-1 to TRBJ2-7; D possibly corresponds to TRBD2 (6 bases). The V end was cut by 4 bases, the J end by 7 bases, with 15 bases between. CDR3 size: 13 residues. Germline V gene data show CDR1 as SGHRS and CDR2 as YFSETQ. The CDR3 loop is CASSPGGPREQYF. The CDR3 region has the DNA TGCGCCAGCAGCCCCGGGGGTCCCAGGGAGCAGTACTTC.

This clone has only one observation. The chain couples TRBV2 to TRBJ2-3; D is tentatively TRBD1 or TRBD2 (6 bases each). The germline CDR1 and CDR2 sequences are SNHLY and FYNNEI. The CDR3 totals 18 residues. Trimming removed 3 bases from V and 2 bases from J, with 21 bases in between. CDR3 DNA: TGTGCCAGCAGTGAGAGGGGGTATAGCGGATCCCACACAGATACGCAGTATTTT. This translates into CASSERGYSGSHTDTQYF.

The rearrangement uses TRBV7-5 and TRBJ1-2; the table assigns TRBD1, which was not confirmed against the DNA. TRBV7-5 is given as a pseudogene. The CDR3 consists of 12 residues. CDR3 residues: CSVGGPSLSSTF. CDR3 bases: TGCTCGGTAGGGGGCCCGTCCTTATCCTCCACCTTC.

V usage is TRBV6-2 or TRBV6-3 and J usage is TRBJ2-1; D possibly corresponds to TRBD2 (5 bases). This CDR3 spans 13 amino acids. The V gene lost 5 bases and the J gene lost 9 bases, with 14 bases spanning the gap. Per the germline V gene, CDR1 is MNHEY and CDR2 is SVGEGT. The CDR3 sequence: CASSPPTRSEQFF. The CDR3 coding sequence is TGTGCCAGCAGTCCCCCCACTAGATCTGAGCAGTTCTTC.